The 3 T cell receptor beta chains reported below all come from one sample, sequenced in a study of T cell responses to AZD1222 COVID-19 vaccine. Sequencing was performed with immunoSEQ multiplex PCR; in TCRdb, only in-frame clones are kept and a portion is missing. The sample gives 130,000 to 150,000 clones, approximately 89% of which show up once; 1.5% to 2% is in the top ten. This sample comprised peripheral blood, obtained 28 days after the second AZD1222 dose. The receptors come from an adult who received the AZD1222 COVID-19 vaccine.

The chain links TRBV11-2 to TRBJ2-5; D could derive from TRBD1 or TRBD2 (5 bases each). The CDR3 extends over 15 amino acids. V lost 5 bases to trimming and J lost 6 bases, with 19 bases between them. From germline, CDR1 is SGHAT and CDR2 FQNNGV. This CDR3 reads CASSGTIGRPKTQYF. Written as DNA, the CDR3 is TGTGCCAGCAGCGGGACGATAGGGCGTCCCAAGACCCAGTACTTC.

The J gene is TRBJ2-5, the V gene TRBV24-1, with D uncertain. From germline, CDR1 is KGHDR and CDR2 SFDVKD. Trimming removed 6 bases at V and 4 bases at J, with 5 bases between. This CDR3 is 11 amino acids long. CDR3 region: CATSISETQYF. The DNA for the CDR3 is TGTGCCACCAGTATTTCAGAGACCCAGTACTTC.

The CDR3, as DNA: TGTGCCAGAAATTTAGGGCGGGAGAAACGCTCCTACGAGCAGTACTTC. Translated: CARNLGREKRSYEQYF. The V call is TRBV3-1 (or the pseudogene TRBV3-2), the J call TRBJ2-7, with TRBD2 identical over 7 bases. In germline, CDR1 is LGHDT, CDR2 YNNKEL (reference sequence). Trimming removed 9 bases from V and 0 bases from J; junction bases left unmatched: 14. This CDR3 has 16 residues.